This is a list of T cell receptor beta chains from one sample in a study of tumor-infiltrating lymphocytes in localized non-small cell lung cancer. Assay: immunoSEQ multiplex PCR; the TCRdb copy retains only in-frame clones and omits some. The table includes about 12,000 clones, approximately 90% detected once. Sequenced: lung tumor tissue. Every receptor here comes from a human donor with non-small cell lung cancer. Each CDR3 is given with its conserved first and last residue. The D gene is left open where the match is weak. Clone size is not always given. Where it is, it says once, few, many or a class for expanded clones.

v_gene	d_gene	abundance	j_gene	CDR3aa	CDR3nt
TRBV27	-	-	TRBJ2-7	CASSPVGGTNYEQYF	TGTGCCAGCAGTCCGGTTGGCGGGACCAACTACGAGCAGTACTTC
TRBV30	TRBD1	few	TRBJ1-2	CAWGQGTNYGYTF	TGTGCCTGGGGACAGGGGACTAACTATGGCTACACCTTC
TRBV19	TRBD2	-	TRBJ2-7	CASSMTSGSEQYF	TGTGCCAGTAGTATGACTAGCGGGAGCGAGCAGTACTTC
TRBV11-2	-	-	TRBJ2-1	CASSPYWDEQFF	TGTGCCAGCAGCCCGTATTGGGATGAGCAGTTCTTC
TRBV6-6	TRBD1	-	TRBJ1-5	CASSYLRQGTQPQHF	TGTGCCAGCAGTTACCTGAGACAGGGGACCCAGCCCCAGCATTTT
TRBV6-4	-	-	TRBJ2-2	CASSDSLDTGELFF	TGTGCCAGCAGTGACTCACTAGACACCGGGGAGCTGTTTTTT
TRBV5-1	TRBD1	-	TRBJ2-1	CASSKTGGHEQFF	TGCGCCAGCAGCAAGACAGGGGGTCATGAGCAGTTCTTC
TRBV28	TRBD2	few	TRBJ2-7	CASPPGGGSRWGEQYF	TGTGCCAGCCCTCCTGGGGGGGGGTCCCGATGGGGCGAGCAGTACTTC
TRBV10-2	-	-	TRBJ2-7	CASSETGEVGQYF	TGCGCCAGCAGTGAGACAGGGGAGGTCGGGCAGTACTTC
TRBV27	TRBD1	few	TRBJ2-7	CASSLGRTGSYEQYF	TGTGCCAGCAGTTTAGGGCGGACAGGGTCTTACGAGCAGTACTTC
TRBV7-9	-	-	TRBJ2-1	CASSGGGDEQFF	TGTGCCAGCAGTGGAGGGGGGGATGAGCAGTTCTTC
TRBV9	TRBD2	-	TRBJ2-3	CASRSGTTDTQYF	TGTGCCAGCCGTAGCGGGACCACAGATACGCAGTATTTT
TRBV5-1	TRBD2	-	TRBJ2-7	CASSLGTSGMFYEQYF	TGCGCCAGCAGCTTGGGGACTAGCGGGATGTTCTACGAGCAGTACTTC
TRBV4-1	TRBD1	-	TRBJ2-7	CASSQGLGTADYEQYF	TGCGCCAGCAGCCAAGGTTTGGGGACAGCGGACTACGAGCAGTACTTC
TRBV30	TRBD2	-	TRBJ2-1	CAWSVTSEYNEQFF	TGTGCCTGGAGTGTAACTAGCGAATACAATGAGCAGTTCTTC
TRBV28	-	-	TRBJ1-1	CASSLSLEGGTTEAFF	TGTGCCAGCAGTTTAAGCCTGGAGGGAGGTACCACTGAAGCTTTCTTT
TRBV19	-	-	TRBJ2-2	CASSIVKGRGAMNTGELFF	TGTGCCAGTAGTATAGTTAAGGGAAGGGGGGCGATGAACACCGGGGAGCTGTTTTTT
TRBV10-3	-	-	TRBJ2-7	CAISEAPGLLLYEQYF	TGTGCCATCAGTGAGGCCCCGGGACTCTTACTTTACGAGCAGTACTTC
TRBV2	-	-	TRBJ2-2	CASRGRAGTGELFF	TGTGCCAGCAGGGGTCGGGCGGGCACCGGGGAGCTGTTTTTT
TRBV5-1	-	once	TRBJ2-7	CASSLAGLTTGEQYF	TGCGCCAGCAGCTTGGCGGGACTTACAACGGGGGAGCAGTACTTC
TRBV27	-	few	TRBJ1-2	CASSTQGEYGYTF	TGTGCCAGCAGTACACAGGGAGAATATGGCTACACCTTC
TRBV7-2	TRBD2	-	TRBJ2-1	CASTPGTSGYNEQFF	TGTGCCAGCACCCCCGGGACTAGCGGCTACAATGAGCAGTTCTTC
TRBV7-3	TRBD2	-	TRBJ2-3	CASSFTSGTGDTQYF	TGTGCCAGCAGCTTCACTAGCGGGACAGGCGATACGCAGTATTTT
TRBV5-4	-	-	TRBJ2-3	CASSSPRTANTDTQYF	TGTGCCAGCAGCTCTCCGAGGACAGCTAACACAGATACGCAGTATTTT
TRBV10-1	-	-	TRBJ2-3	CASSLGGIADTQYF	TGCGCCAGCAGTTTAGGCGGGATAGCAGATACGCAGTATTTT
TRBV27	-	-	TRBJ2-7	CASSLKRQAYEQYF	TGTGCCAGCAGTTTGAAGAGACAAGCCTACGAGCAGTACTTC
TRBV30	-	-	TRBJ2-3	CAWSALSTDTQYF	TGTGCCTGGAGTGCCCTCAGCACAGATACGCAGTATTTT
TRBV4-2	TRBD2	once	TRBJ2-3	CASSQDGTSGADTQYF	TGTGCCAGCAGCCAAGATGGAACTAGCGGCGCAGATACGCAGTATTTT
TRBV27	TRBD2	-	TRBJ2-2	CASSLMGGRNTGELFF	TGTGCCAGCAGTTTAATGGGCGGGAGGAACACCGGGGAGCTGTTTTTT
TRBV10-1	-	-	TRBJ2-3	CASSESDTDTQYF	TGCGCCAGCAGTGAGTCGGACACAGATACGCAGTATTTT
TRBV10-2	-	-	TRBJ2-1	CASSVDSGRQFF	TGCGCCAGCAGTGTTGACAGCGGGCGACAGTTCTTC
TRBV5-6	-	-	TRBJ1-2	CASSLALTGDYGYTF	TGTGCCAGCAGCTTGGCCCTGACAGGCGATTATGGCTACACCTTC
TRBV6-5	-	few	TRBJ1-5	CASRYKNGNQPQHF	TGTGCCAGCAGATACAAAAATGGCAATCAGCCCCAGCATTTT
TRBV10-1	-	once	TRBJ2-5	CASSPKFAGTQYF	TGCGCCAGCAGCCCAAAATTCGCAGGGACCCAGTACTTC
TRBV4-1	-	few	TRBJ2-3	CASSQGVTDTQYF	TGCGCCAGCAGCCAAGGAGTCACAGATACGCAGTATTTT
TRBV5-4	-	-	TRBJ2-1	CASSPGTLQFF	TGTGCCAGCAGCCCCGGGACCCTCCAATTCTTC
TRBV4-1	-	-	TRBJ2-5	CASSQMGPETQYF	TGCGCCAGCAGCCAAATGGGACCTGAGACCCAGTACTTC
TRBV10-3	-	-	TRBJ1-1	CAISELPTLNTEAFF	TGTGCCATCAGTGAGTTGCCCACATTGAACACTGAAGCTTTCTTT
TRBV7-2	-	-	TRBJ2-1	CASSPQGRGEQFF	TGTGCCAGCAGCCCTCAGGGCCGCGGTGAGCAGTTCTTC
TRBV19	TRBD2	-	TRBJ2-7	CASSISGSSYEQYF	TGTGCCAGTAGTATAAGCGGGAGCTCCTACGAGCAGTACTTC
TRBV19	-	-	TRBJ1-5	CASSITQLTGTPTRQPQHF	TGTGCCAGTAGTATTACGCAATTGACAGGAACCCCCACACGGCAGCCCCAGCATTTT
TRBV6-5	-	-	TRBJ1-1	CASSSIMNTEAFF	TGTGCCAGCAGTTCCATTATGAACACTGAAGCTTTCTTT
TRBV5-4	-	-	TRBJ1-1	CASSLGGSGGTEAFF	TGTGCCAGCAGCTTGGGCGGATCGGGAGGCACTGAAGCTTTCTTT
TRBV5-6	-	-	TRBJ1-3	CASSQLMTDSGNTIYF	TGTGCCAGCAGCCAATTGATGACGGACTCTGGAAACACCATATATTTT
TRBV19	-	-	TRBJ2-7	CASSIGTGSYEQYF	TGTGCCAGTAGTATTGGAACAGGATCCTACGAGCAGTACTTC
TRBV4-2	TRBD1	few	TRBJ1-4	CASSQEGGRSNEKLFF	TGTGCCAGCAGCCAAGAAGGGGGCAGGTCTAATGAAAAACTGTTTTTT
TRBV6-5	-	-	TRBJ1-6	CATSRLETYNSPLHF	TGTGCCACCAGTAGGTTGGAGACCTATAATTCACCCCTCCACTTT
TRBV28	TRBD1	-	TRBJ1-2	CASSLPGTGYGYTF	TGTGCCAGCAGTTTACCAGGGACAGGGTATGGCTACACCTTC
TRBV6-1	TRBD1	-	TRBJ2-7	CASRAGRTGTYEQYF	TGTGCCAGCAGGGCTGGACGGACAGGCACCTACGAGCAGTACTTC